Listed here are 12 T cell receptor beta chains from one sample, sequenced in a study of blood T cell repertoires in COVID-19. Assay: immunoSEQ multiplex PCR; the TCRdb copy retains only in-frame clones and omits some. The sample has under 250,000 clones, 75% to 90% seen once. Sequenced input: peripheral blood. These receptors all stem from a man in his sixties who had recovered from COVID-19.

This clone was seen just once. This chain links TRBV7-3 with TRBJ2-1, with 7 positions matching TRBD2. This CDR3 is 16 amino acids long. Losses at the gene ends were 3 bases for V and 3 bases for J; bases not matched to a gene: 8. The germline gives CDR1 SGHTA, CDR2 FQGTGA. Here the CDR3 DNA reads TGTGCCAGCAGCTTGTCTGGAGCGGGAAGCTACAATGAGCAGTTCTTC. Translated, it gives CASSLSGAGSYNEQFF. The full variable domain, with the rest looked up from reference TRBV7-3 and TRBJ2-1, is GAGVSQTPSNKVTEKGKYVELRCDPISGHTALYWYRQSLGQGPEFLIYFQGTGAADDSGLPNDRFFAVRPEGSVSTLKIQRTERGDSAVYLCASSLSGAGSYNEQFFGPGTRLTVL.

The genes are TRBV3-1 (or the pseudogene TRBV3-2) and TRBJ1-5; D might be TRBD1 (6 bases). This CDR3 contains 17 residues. In germline, CDR1 is LGHDT, CDR2 YNNKEL (reference sequence). The V and J ends lost 1 base and 0 bases respectively, with 13 bases between them. DNA for the CDR3: TGTGCCAGCAGCCAAGGTTATGGGACACTTAGCAATCAGCCCCAGCATTTT. Protein product: CASSQGYGTLSNQPQHF.

This sequence joins TRBV18 and TRBJ1-2; D may be TRBD1 (5 bases). V was cut by 1 base and J by 0 bases, with 9 bases left in between. The CDR3 extends over 15 amino acids. CDR1 and CDR2 from the germline V gene are KGHSH and LQKENI. The CDR3: CASSPQGLANYGYTF. The CDR3 DNA reads TGTGCCAGCTCACCACAGGGACTAGCTAACTATGGCTACACCTTC. The full variable domain, completed using reference TRBV18 and TRBJ1-2, is NAGVMQNPRHLVRRRGQEARLRCSPMKGHSHVYWYRQLPEEGLKFMVYLQKENIIDESGMPKERFSAEFPKEGPSILRIQQVVRGDSAAYFCASSPQGLANYGYTFGSGTRLTVV.

The chain carries TRBV9 and TRBJ1-1, with 11 bases fitting TRBD1. The CDR3 spans 15 residues. J gave up 5 bases and V 4 bases, and 7 bases lay outside the gene matches. From germline, CDR1 is SGDLS and CDR2 YYNGEE. CDR3 residues: CASSSRTGGLTEAFF. As DNA, the CDR3 is TGTGCCAGCAGCTCTAGGACAGGGGGCCTGACTGAAGCTTTCTTT.

V and J are TRBV5-1 and TRBJ2-5, with 8 bases lining up with TRBD2. V trimming: 4 bases; J trimming: 2 bases; junction bases outside the gene matches: 7. The CDR3 runs to 15 residues. Germline-derived CDR1 and CDR2 are SGHRS and YFSETQ. The CDR3, as DNA: TGCGCCAGCAGCCCGGCCCCGGGGGGGCAAGAGACCCAGTACTTC. It encodes CASSPAPGGQETQYF.

Of note for this clone: This sample includes further DNA sequences coding for the same CDR3. V usage is TRBV19 and J usage is TRBJ1-2; D not certain. Germline lookup yields CDR1 LNHDA and CDR2 SQIVND (reference sequence). This CDR3 has 14 residues. Trimming stripped 5 bases from V and 1 base from J, with 11 bases between. CDR3 protein: CASSRTGSNYGYTF. The CDR3 region has the DNA TGTGCCAGTAGTCGGACTGGAAGTAACTATGGCTACACCTTC.

CDR3 nucleotides: TGTGCCACCAGTGAAGCGGGGGGGGAGACCCAGTACTTC. Amino acid sequence: CATSEAGGETQYF. V is TRBV24-1 and J is TRBJ2-5; 10 nucleotides line up with TRBD2. V shed 4 bases and J 5 bases; nucleotides not matched to a gene: 0. This CDR3 has 13 amino acids. Germline loops: CDR1 KGHDR, CDR2 SFDVKD.

This clone was counted once. V is TRBV5-1 and J is TRBJ2-4, with 9 positions matching TRBD1. V trimming: 3 bases; J trimming: 5 bases; junction bases outside the gene matches: 9. This CDR3 contains 16 residues. Germline V gene lookup returns CDR1 SGHRS and CDR2 YFSETQ. CDR3 protein: CASSYRPTGGENIQYF. CDR3 DNA: TGCGCCAGCAGCTATCGACCGACAGGGGGAGAAAACATTCAGTACTTC.

A few counts support this clone. V is TRBV19 and J is TRBJ2-7, with 7 bases that match TRBD1. Germline-derived CDR1 and CDR2 are LNHDA and SQIVND (reference sequence). V lost 5 bases, J lost 2 bases, and 6 bases stayed unmatched. The CDR3 totals 14 residues. Here the CDR3 reads CASSAPGQTYEQYF. CDR3 DNA sequence: TGTGCCAGTAGTGCTCCGGGACAGACCTACGAGCAGTACTTC.

The V and J genes are TRBV6-6 and TRBJ2-7, with 10 bases matching TRBD1. V trimming: 5 bases; J trimming: 2 bases; junction bases outside the gene matches: 3. The CDR3 extends over 14 amino acids. Germline loops: CDR1 MNHNY, CDR2 SVGAGI (reference sequence). CDR3 amino acids: CASSMGQGPYEQYF. Written as DNA, the CDR3 is TGTGCCAGCAGTATGGGACAGGGGCCCTACGAGCAGTACTTC.

The rearrangement joins TRBV6-2 or TRBV6-3 to TRBJ2-7; TRBD1 might be the D (6 bases). The V gene's germline CDR1 is MNHEY and CDR2 SVGEGT. The CDR3 sequence is 14 residues long. Trimming shortened V by 4 bases and J by 5 bases, and 15 bases separated the two germline ends. This chain's CDR3 is CASSFGGRINEQYF. The CDR3 bases are TGTGCCAGCAGTTTTGGGGGCAGGATTAACGAGCAGTACTTC.

The rearrangement links TRBV13 to TRBJ1-2; no firm D call. The V end was cut by 5 bases, the J end by 8 bases, with 12 bases between. CDR3 length equals 12 residues. Germline V gene sequence: CDR1 PRHDT, CDR2 FYEKMQ (reference sequence). The CDR3 DNA follows: TGTGCCAGCAGCGCCGGCCTGAGGGGCTACACCTTC. It codes for CASSAGLRGYTF.